The 14 T cell receptor beta chains in this list originate from one sample, sequenced in a study of control samples from healthy donors and cancer patients. Sequencing was performed with immunoSEQ multiplex PCR; in TCRdb, only in-frame clones are kept and a portion is missing. Found here are about 160,000 clones, about 93% of them singletons; the top ten hold approximately 4%. The sample comprised blood. The receptors were sampled from a woman aged 55-70 years in good health.

The table lists this clone with a count of one. The chain is built from TRBV7-3 and TRBJ2-3, with TRBD2 matching 10 bases. Unmatched junction bases numbered 3, after V lost 1 base and J lost 2 bases. The CDR3 runs to 16 residues. Looked up from germline, CDR1 is SGHTA and CDR2 is FQGTGA. CDR3 residues: CASSLIAGGPTDTQYF. The DNA of the CDR3 is TGTGCCAGCAGCTTAATAGCGGGGGGCCCCACAGATACGCAGTATTTT.

The rearrangement joins TRBV3-1 (or the pseudogene TRBV3-2) to TRBJ1-4; D unclear. The germline V gene encodes CDR1 LGHDT and CDR2 YNNKEL (reference sequence). Between the trimmed V and J ends, which lost 4 bases and 0 bases, there was a span of 18 bases. CDR3 length: 18 amino acids. The CDR3 DNA is TGTGCCAGCAGCCTAGGCTACCCTGGGCCAGCAACTAATGAAAAACTGTTTTTT. Translation gives CASSLGYPGPATNEKLFF.

The chain links TRBV5-6 to TRBJ1-2; D gene unclear. Germline V gene data show CDR1 as SGHDT and CDR2 as YYEEEE. CDR3 length: 16 amino acids. The V end lost 4 bases, the J end lost 4 bases, and 20 bases lay between the germline ends. The CDR3 bases are TGTGCCAGCAGCGGAAGAACCGGACGGCTACCCTATGGCTACACCTTC. It specifies CASSGRTGRLPYGYTF. Variable domain in full (rest from reference TRBV5-6 and TRBJ1-2): DAGVTQSPTHLIKTRGQQVTLRCSPKSGHDTVSWYQQALGQGPQFIFQYYEEEERQRGNFPDRFSGHQFPNYSSELNVNALLLGDSALYLCASSGRTGRLPYGYTFGSGTRLTVV.

The chain uses TRBV12-3 or TRBV12-4 and TRBJ1-5; D is unresolved. CDR3 length: 11 amino acids. V gave up 6 bases and J gave up 4 bases, with 4 bases separating them. CDR3 residues: CASSANQPQHF. The CDR3, as DNA: TGTGCCAGCAGCGCAAATCAGCCCCAGCATTTT.

The chain has TRBV4-1 and TRBJ1-1; D not resolved. CDR1 and CDR2 from the germline V gene are MGHRA and YSYEKL. V lost 4 bases and J 0 bases, leaving 9 bases between the germline ends. This CDR3 is built from 14 residues. The CDR3 loop reads CASSPAIMNTEAFF. Here the CDR3 DNA reads TGCGCCAGCAGCCCCGCCATCATGAACACTGAAGCTTTCTTT.

The chain couples TRBV7-9 to TRBJ1-2, with D unresolved. V shed 5 bases and J shed 5 bases, with 9 bases lying between them. The CDR3 totals 12 residues. Germline CDR1 and CDR2: SEHNR and FQNEAQ (reference sequence). CDR3 DNA sequence: TGTGCCAGCAGCGCGACCGGGTATGGCTACACCTTC. It is translated as CASSATGYGYTF.

The sample holds a few counts of this clone. The CDR3 spells CASSPARGAPTNEKLFF. The CDR3 nucleotides are TGTGCCAGCAGCCCAGCCAGGGGGGCGCCGACTAATGAAAAACTGTTTTTT. The chain couples TRBV7-9 to TRBJ1-4; the match to TRBD1 covers 7 bases. CDR1 is SEHNR, CDR2 FQNEAQ, per germline (reference sequence). The CDR3 is 17 residues long. V was clipped by 5 bases and J by 2 bases; unmatched bases: 11. The full variable domain, its missing parts supplied by reference TRBV7-9 and TRBJ1-4, is DTGVSQNPRHKITKRGQNVTFRCDPISEHNRLYWYRQTLGQGPEFLTYFQNEAQLEKSRLLSDRFSAERPKGSFSTLEIQRTEQGDSAMYLCASSPARGAPTNEKLFFGSGTQLSVL.

The genes are TRBV10-2 and TRBJ1-2; TRBD1 agrees at 7 bases. CDR3 length equals 17 residues. V lost 0 bases to trimming and J lost 5 bases; unmatched junction nucleotides: 12. Germline lookup yields CDR1 WSHSY and CDR2 SAAADI. The CDR3 DNA reads TGCGCCAGCAGTGAGTCGGGAGGGGCCAGGGGGGCGTATGGCTACACCTTC. This translates into CASSESGGARGAYGYTF.

This clone occurred a few times. The genes are TRBV4-1 and TRBJ1-5; D is perhaps TRBD1 (6 bases). The germline V gene encodes CDR1 MGHRA and CDR2 YSYEKL. This CDR3 is built from 15 residues. V lost 4 bases and J lost 7, with 17 bases in between. This CDR3 is CASSRQVQGDQPQHF. The CDR3 DNA follows: TGCGCCAGCAGCCGACAAGTACAGGGAGACCAGCCCCAGCATTTT.

The V gene is TRBV4-2, the J gene TRBJ1-1; D unclear. Germline lookup yields CDR1 LGHNA and CDR2 YNFKEQ. The CDR3 totals 16 residues. V was shortened by 4 bases and J by 4 bases, with 19 bases between the two germline ends. CDR3 DNA sequence: TGTGCCAGCAGCCGGCGAACTGGGGATCGAAGCACTGAAGCTTTCTTT. It is translated as CASSRRTGDRSTEAFF.

The chain combines TRBV6-6 with TRBJ1-1, with no clear D. The germline gives CDR1 MNHNY, CDR2 SVGAGI (reference sequence). The CDR3 has 15 amino acids. Trimming took 6 bases from V and 1 from J, leaving 15 bases between them. The CDR3 here is CASSPGVAGNTEAFF. DNA for the CDR3: TGTGCCAGCAGCCCCGGTGTGGCGGGGAACACTGAAGCTTTCTTT.

The chain employs TRBV19 and TRBJ1-5; D may be TRBD1 (6 bases). Germline V gene data show CDR1 as LNHDA and CDR2 as SQIVND (reference sequence). The V and J ends lost 5 bases and 4 bases respectively, with 9 bases between them. The CDR3 length is 13 residues. CDR3 residues: CASSDRTNQPQHF. As DNA, the CDR3 is TGTGCCAGTAGTGACAGGACAAATCAGCCCCAGCATTTT.

The gene calls are TRBV2 and TRBJ1-1, with D perhaps TRBD1 (5 bases). Germline V gives CDR1 SNHLY, CDR2 FYNNEI. This CDR3 is built from 13 residues. The ends were cut back, 5 bases at V and 1 base at J, with 8 bases in the middle. CDR3 nucleotides: TGTGCCAGCAGTCCCCAGGGGAACACTGAAGCTTTCTTT. Translating it yields CASSPQGNTEAFF.

V usage is TRBV7-9 and J usage is TRBJ2-6, with 9 nucleotides matching TRBD1. Germline lookup yields CDR1 SEHNR and CDR2 FQNEAQ (reference sequence). Losses at the gene ends were 1 base for V and 0 bases for J; bases not matched to a gene: 7. This CDR3 comprises 19 residues. In DNA, the CDR3 is TGTGCCAGCAGCTTAGTTAGTACAGGGGGCTTCTCTGGGGCCAACGTCCTGACTTTC. Translating gives CASSLVSTGGFSGANVLTF.